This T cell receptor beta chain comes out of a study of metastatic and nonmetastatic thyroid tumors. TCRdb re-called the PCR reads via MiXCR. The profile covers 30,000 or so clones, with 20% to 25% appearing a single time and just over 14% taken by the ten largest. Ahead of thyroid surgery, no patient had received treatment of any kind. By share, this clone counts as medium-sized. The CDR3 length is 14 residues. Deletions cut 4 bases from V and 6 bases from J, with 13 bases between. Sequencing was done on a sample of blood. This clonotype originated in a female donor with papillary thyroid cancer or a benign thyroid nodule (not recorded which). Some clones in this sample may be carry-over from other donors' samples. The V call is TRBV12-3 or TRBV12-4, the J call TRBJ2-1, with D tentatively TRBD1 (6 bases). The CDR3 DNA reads TGTGCCAGCAGTTCCCGAACACAGGGCAATGAGCAGTTCTTC. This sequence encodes CASSSRTQGNEQFF.